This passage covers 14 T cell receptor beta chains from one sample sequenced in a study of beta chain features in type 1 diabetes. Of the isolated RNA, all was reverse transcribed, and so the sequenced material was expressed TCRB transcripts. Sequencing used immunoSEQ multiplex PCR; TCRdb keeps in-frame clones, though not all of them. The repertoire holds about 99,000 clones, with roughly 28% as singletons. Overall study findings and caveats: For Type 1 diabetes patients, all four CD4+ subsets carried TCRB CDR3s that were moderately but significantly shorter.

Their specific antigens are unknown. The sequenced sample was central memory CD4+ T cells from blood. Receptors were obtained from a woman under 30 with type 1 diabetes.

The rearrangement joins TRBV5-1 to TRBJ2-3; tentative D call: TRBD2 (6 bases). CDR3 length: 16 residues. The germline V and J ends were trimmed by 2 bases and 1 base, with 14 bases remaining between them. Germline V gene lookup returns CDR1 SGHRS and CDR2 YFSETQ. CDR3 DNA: TGCGCCAGCAGCTTCCGGGAGTTCCGAGGCACAGATACGCAGTATTTT. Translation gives CASSFREFRGTDTQYF.

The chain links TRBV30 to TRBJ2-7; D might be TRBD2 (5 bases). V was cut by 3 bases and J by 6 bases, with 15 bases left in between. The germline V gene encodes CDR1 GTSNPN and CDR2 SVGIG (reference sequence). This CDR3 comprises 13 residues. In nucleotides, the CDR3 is TGTGCCTGGAGCTCCGGGATTTCTACCGAGCAGTACGTC. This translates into CAWSSGISTEQYV.

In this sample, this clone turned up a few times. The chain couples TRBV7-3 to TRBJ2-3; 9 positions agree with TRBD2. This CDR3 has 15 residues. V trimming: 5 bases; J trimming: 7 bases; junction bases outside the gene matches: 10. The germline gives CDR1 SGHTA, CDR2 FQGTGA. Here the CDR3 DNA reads TGTGCCAGCAGCCAGACTAGCGGTGCAATAAATACGCAGTATTTT. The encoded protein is CASSQTSGAINTQYF.

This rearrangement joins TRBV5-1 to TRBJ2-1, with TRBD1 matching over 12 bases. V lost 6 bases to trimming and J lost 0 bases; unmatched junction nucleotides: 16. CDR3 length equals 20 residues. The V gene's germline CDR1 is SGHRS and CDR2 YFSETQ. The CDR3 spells CASNNAGGTGGPSSYNEQFF. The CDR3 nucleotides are TGCGCCAGCAACAATGCTGGGGGGACAGGGGGCCCAAGCTCCTACAATGAGCAGTTCTTC. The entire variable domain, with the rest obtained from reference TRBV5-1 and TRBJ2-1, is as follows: KAGVTQTPRYLIKTRGQQVTLSCSPISGHRSVSWYQQTPGQGLQFLFEYFSETQRNKGNFPGRFSGRQFSNSRSEMNVSTLELGDSALYLCASNNAGGTGGPSSYNEQFFGPGTRLTVL.

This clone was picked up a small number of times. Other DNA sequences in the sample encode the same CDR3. CDR3 amino acids: CASSRPTSGRAETQYF. The CDR3 DNA sequence: TGTGCCAGCAGCCGACCGACTAGCGGGAGGGCCGAGACCCAGTACTTC. V gene TRBV6-6 combines with J gene TRBJ2-5, with 14 bases identical to TRBD2. This CDR3 region has 16 residues. V was pared by 6 bases and J by 5 bases, with 8 bases of the junction left unmatched. Germline-derived CDR1 and CDR2 are MNHNY and SVGAGI (reference sequence).

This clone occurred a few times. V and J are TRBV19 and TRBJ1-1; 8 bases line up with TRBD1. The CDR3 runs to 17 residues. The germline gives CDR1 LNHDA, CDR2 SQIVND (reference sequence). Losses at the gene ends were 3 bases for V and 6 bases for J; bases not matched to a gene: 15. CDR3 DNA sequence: TGTGCCAGTAGTATGCGGACAGGGACATCCGCGAGCCCTGAAGCTTTCTTT. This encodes CASSMRTGTSASPEAFF.

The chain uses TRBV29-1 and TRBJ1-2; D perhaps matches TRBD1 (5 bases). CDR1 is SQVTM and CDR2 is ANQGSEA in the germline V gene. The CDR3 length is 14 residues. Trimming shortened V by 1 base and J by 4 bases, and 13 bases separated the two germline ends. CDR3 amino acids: CSVEGRGVGYGYTF. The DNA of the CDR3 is TGCAGCGTTGAAGGTCGGGGGGTCGGCTATGGCTACACCTTC. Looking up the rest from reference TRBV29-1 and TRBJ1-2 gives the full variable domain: SAVISQKPSRDICQRGTSLTIQCQVDSQVTMMFWYRQQPGQSLTLIATANQGSEATYESGFVIDKFPISRPNLTFSTLTVSNMSPEDSSIYLCSVEGRGVGYGYTFGSGTRLTVV.

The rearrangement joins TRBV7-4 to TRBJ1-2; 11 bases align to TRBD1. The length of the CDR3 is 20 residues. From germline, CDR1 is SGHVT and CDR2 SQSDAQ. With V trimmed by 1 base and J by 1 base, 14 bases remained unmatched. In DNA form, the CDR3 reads TGTGCCAGCAGCTTAGGGTTGCCCGGGACAGGGGGTACTAATAACTATGGCTACACCTTC. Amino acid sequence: CASSLGLPGTGGTNNYGYTF.

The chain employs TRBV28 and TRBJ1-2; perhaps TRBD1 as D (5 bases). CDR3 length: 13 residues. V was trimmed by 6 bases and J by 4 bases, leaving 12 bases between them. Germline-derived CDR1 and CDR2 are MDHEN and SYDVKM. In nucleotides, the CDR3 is TGTGCCAGCAGCGAAGCTAGGGGCTATGGCTACACCTTC. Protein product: CASSEARGYGYTF.

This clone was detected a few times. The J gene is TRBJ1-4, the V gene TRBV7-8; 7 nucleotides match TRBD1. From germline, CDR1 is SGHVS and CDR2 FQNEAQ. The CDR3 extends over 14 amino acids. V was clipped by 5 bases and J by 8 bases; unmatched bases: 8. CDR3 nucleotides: TGTGCCAGCAGCACGACAGGGTCTTACGAAAAACTGTTTTTT. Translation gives CASSTTGSYEKLFF.

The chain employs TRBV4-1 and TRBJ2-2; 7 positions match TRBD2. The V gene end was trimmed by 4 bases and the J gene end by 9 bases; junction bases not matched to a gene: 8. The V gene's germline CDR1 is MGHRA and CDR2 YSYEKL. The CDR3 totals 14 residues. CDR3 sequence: CASSPSGEGRELFF. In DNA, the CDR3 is TGCGCCAGCAGCCCTTCCGGGGAGGGCCGGGAGCTGTTTTTT.

The CDR3 here is CASSAGLGVDEQFF. In DNA, the CDR3 is TGTGCCAGCAGTGCGGGACTAGGAGTGGATGAGCAGTTCTTC. The V and J genes are TRBV2 and TRBJ2-1, with 8 bases fitting TRBD2. Looked up from germline, CDR1 is SNHLY and CDR2 is FYNNEI. CDR3 length equals 14 residues. V lost 4 bases and J lost 8; bases outside the gene matches: 7.

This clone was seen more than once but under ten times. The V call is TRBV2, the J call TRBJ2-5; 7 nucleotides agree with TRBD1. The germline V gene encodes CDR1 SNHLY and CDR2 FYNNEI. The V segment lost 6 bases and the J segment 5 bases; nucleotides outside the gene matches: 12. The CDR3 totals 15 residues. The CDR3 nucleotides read TGTGCCAGCAGCGCCTCGACAGGGCGGCAGGAGACCCAGTACTTC. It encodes CASSASTGRQETQYF. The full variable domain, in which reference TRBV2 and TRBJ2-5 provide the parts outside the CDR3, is EPEVTQTPSHQVTQMGQEVILRCVPISNHLYFYWYRQILGQKVEFLVSFYNNEISEKSEIFDDQFSVERPDGSNFTLKIRSTKLEDSAMYFCASSASTGRQETQYFGPGTRLLVL.

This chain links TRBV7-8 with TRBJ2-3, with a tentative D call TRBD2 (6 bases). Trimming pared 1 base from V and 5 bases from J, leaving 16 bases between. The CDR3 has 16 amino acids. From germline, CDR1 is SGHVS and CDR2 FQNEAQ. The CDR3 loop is CASSLGQRARGDTQYF. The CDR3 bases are TGTGCCAGCAGCTTAGGCCAGCGGGCCCGCGGAGATACGCAGTATTTT.